One sample yielded the 28 T cell receptor beta chains listed below, sequenced in a study of T cells in Graves' hyperthyroidism and ophthalmopathy. Researchers took RNA transcripts and amplified the TCR beta CDR3 regions from them. TCR CDR3 regions were first amplified by RT-PCR with HTBI primers. TCRdb re-derived calls from the multiplex PCR reads in MiXCR, one entry per CDR3 protein. The sample includes around 280,000 distinct CDR3 sequences, approximately 12% of them seen just once. Sequenced material: blood. These receptors were collected from a woman in her 30s with Graves' hyperthyroidism that later progressed to Graves' ophthalmopathy.

The V gene is TRBV19, the J gene TRBJ2-7, with D perhaps TRBD1 (6 bases). The germline V gene encodes CDR1 LNHDA and CDR2 SQIVND (reference sequence). V was clipped by 5 bases and J by 6 bases, with 17 bases between them. This CDR3 region has 14 residues. CDR3 nucleotide sequence: TGTGCCAGTAGTCTGGGGGCAGGGGTAAGCGAGCAGTACTTC. This codes for CASSLGAGVSEQYF.

The V call is TRBV6-1, the J call TRBJ2-4; 10 bases align to TRBD1. Germline V CDR1 and CDR2: MNHNS, SASEGT. V lost 5 bases to trimming and J lost 9 bases; unmatched junction nucleotides: 4. The CDR3 covers 13 residues. CDR3 in DNA: TGTGCCAGCAGTCTAGGACAGGGGGTCATTCAGTACTTC. Its translation is CASSLGQGVIQYF.

This clonotype was recorded many times. The chain couples TRBV18 to TRBJ1-2, with a tentative D call TRBD1 (5 bases). The ends were cut back, 3 bases at V and 4 bases at J, with 9 bases in the middle. The CDR3 is 13 amino acids. Per germline, CDR1 KGHSH and CDR2 LQKENI. This CDR3 reads CASSPDSVYGYTF. CDR3 DNA sequence: TGTGCCAGCTCACCCGACAGTGTCTATGGCTACACCTTC.

The sample holds many counts of this clonotype. This chain connects TRBV6-1 to TRBJ2-7; 7 bases are shared with TRBD2. Trimming took 6 bases from V and 3 from J; bases not matched to a gene: 11. The CDR3 is 15 residues long. CDR1 and CDR2 from the germline V gene are MNHNS and SASEGT. Here the CDR3 reads CASSPRTSLDYEQYF. As DNA, the CDR3 is TGTGCCAGCAGCCCTCGGACTAGTCTCGACTACGAGCAGTACTTC.

This clonotype was counted at least ten times. This chain uses TRBV7-2 with TRBJ1-2, with D unclear. The CDR3 consists of 15 residues. V was pared by 2 bases and J by 0 bases, with 10 bases between. The germline gives CDR1 SGHTA, CDR2 FQGNSA. CDR3 sequence reads: CASSLLGDANYGYTF. The CDR3 nucleotides are TGTGCCAGCAGCTTACTCGGGGATGCTAACTATGGCTACACCTTC. Using reference TRBV7-2 and TRBJ1-2 for the parts outside the CDR3, the full variable domain is GAGVSQSPSNKVTEKGKDVELRCDPISGHTALYWYRQSLGQGLEFLIYFQGNSAPDKSGLPSDRFSAERTGGSVSTLTIQRTQQEDSAVYLCASSLLGDANYGYTFGSGTRLTVV.

The chain uses TRBV27 and TRBJ2-1; TRBD1 agrees at 8 bases. The CDR3 extends over 16 amino acids. Germline assignment: CDR1 MNHEY and CDR2 SMNVEV (reference sequence). Trimming removed 2 bases from V and 3 bases from J; junction bases left unmatched: 6. CDR3 region: CASSLETGALYNEQFF. The CDR3, as DNA: TGTGCCAGCAGTTTAGAGACAGGGGCTCTCTACAATGAGCAGTTCTTC.

This clonotype was observed many times. The gene calls are TRBV6-5 and TRBJ1-1; D remains unclear. The CDR3 length is 15 residues. The germline V gene has CDR1 MNHEY and CDR2 SVGAGI. Between the trimmed V and J ends, which lost 3 bases and 5 bases, there was a span of 16 bases. CDR3 in amino acids: CASSYRRAGGTEAFF. CDR3 DNA: TGTGCCAGCAGTTATCGGAGGGCGGGCGGGACTGAAGCTTTCTTT.

The table lists this clonotype with many counts. The V gene is TRBV10-3, the J gene TRBJ1-1; 8 bases fit TRBD1. Germline lookup yields CDR1 ENHRY and CDR2 SYGVKD. Trimming cost V 6 bases and J 1 base; bases outside gene matches: 4. The CDR3 loop spans 14 amino acids. CDR3 protein: CAISLGQANTEAFF. The CDR3 nucleotides read TGTGCCATCAGCTTGGGACAGGCGAACACTGAAGCTTTCTTT.

This clonotype appeared many times. The V gene is TRBV19, the J gene TRBJ2-3; 12 nucleotides align to TRBD2. Germline CDR1 is LNHDA and CDR2 is SQIVND (reference sequence). Trimming at V came to 9 bases and at J to 5 bases, leaving 9 bases not matched to a gene. The CDR3 covers 15 residues. The CDR3 is CASQRLAGAGDTQYF. The CDR3 nucleotides are TGTGCCAGCCAAAGACTAGCGGGAGCTGGAGATACGCAGTATTTT.

This clonotype occurred a few times. The chain uses TRBV6-2 or TRBV6-3 and TRBJ2-7, with 11 positions matching TRBD1. This CDR3 contains 14 residues. Germline V CDR1 and CDR2: MNHEY, SVGEGT. J gave up 8 bases and V 4 bases, and 7 bases lay outside the gene matches. CDR3 sequence reads: CASSSAGTGGKQYF. CDR3 in DNA: TGTGCCAGCAGTTCCGCCGGGACAGGGGGGAAGCAGTACTTC.

In its sample, this clonotype was seen many times. The rearrangement links TRBV5-1 to TRBJ2-2; TRBD2 matches at 8 bases. V lost 5 bases to trimming and J lost 4 bases; unmatched junction nucleotides: 7. This CDR3 is 15 amino acids long. Germline assignment: CDR1 SGHRS and CDR2 YFSETQ. The CDR3: CASRELADSTGELFF. The CDR3 coding sequence is TGCGCCAGCAGGGAACTAGCGGACTCCACCGGGGAGCTGTTTTTT.

This clonotype was seen many times. V gene TRBV7-2 combines with J gene TRBJ2-3; tentatively, D is TRBD1 or TRBD2 (6 bases each). The V end lost 3 bases, the J end lost 5 bases, and 12 bases lay between the germline ends. Germline V gene lookup returns CDR1 SGHTA and CDR2 FQGNSA. This CDR3 region has 14 residues. CDR3 nucleotides: TGTGCCAGCAGCTTGACCGGAGGGGGAGATACGCAGTATTTT. This sequence encodes CASSLTGGGDTQYF.

This clonotype has at least ten counts. J is TRBJ1-2 and V is TRBV29-1, with a possible D match to TRBD1 (5 bases). In germline, CDR1 is SQVTM, CDR2 ANQGSEA. The CDR3 is 14 amino acids. Trimming took off 3 bases at V and 7 bases at J, with 18 bases between the two ends. The CDR3 DNA follows: TGCAGCGTTGAGGGGACCGGAGTTTTGGGTGGCTACACCTTC. Translating gives CSVEGTGVLGGYTF.

This chain connects TRBV7-3 to TRBJ2-2; possibly TRBD1 for D (5 bases). This CDR3 is 15 amino acids long. V dropped 3 bases and J dropped 3 bases, with 11 bases sitting between them. Germline V CDR1 and CDR2: SGHTA, FQGTGA. DNA for the CDR3: TGTGCCAGCAGCTTGATAGGGGCGGACACCGGGGAGCTGTTTTTT. Protein sequence: CASSLIGADTGELFF.

The V call is TRBV28, the J call TRBJ2-5, with D possibly being TRBD2 (6 bases). Germline V gives CDR1 MDHEN, CDR2 SYDVKM. This CDR3 is built from 13 residues. Trimming removed 11 bases at V and 4 bases at J, with 17 bases between. For the CDR3, the DNA is TGTGCCTGCCGGGACTCCGGTGGAGAGACCCAGTACTTC. Amino acid sequence: CACRDSGGETQYF.

This clonotype came up many times. The chain carries TRBV3-1 and TRBJ2-7; 9 nucleotides match TRBD1. V lost 5 bases and J lost 2; bases outside the gene matches: 7. The germline V gene encodes CDR1 LGHDT and CDR2 YNNKEL (reference sequence). The CDR3 length is 15 residues. In DNA, the CDR3 is TGTGCCAGCAGCTGGGGACAGGGTAAAGCCTACGAGCAGTACTTC. It codes for CASSWGQGKAYEQYF.

The chain uses TRBV13 and TRBJ2-5, with 9 bases identical to TRBD1. In germline, CDR1 is PRHDT, CDR2 FYEKMQ (reference sequence). V dropped 6 bases and J dropped 5; count of bases not matched to a gene: 7. The CDR3 is 14 residues long. The CDR3: CASRRTGEAETQYF. The CDR3 DNA reads as TGTGCCAGCAGGAGGACAGGGGAGGCGGAGACCCAGTACTTC.

The table lists this clonotype with many counts. This chain links TRBV20-1 with TRBJ1-6, with a possible D match to TRBD1 (5 bases). The CDR3 is made up of 14 amino acids. CDR1 DFQATT and CDR2 SNEGSKA come from the germline V gene (reference sequence). Trimming shortened V by 6 bases and J by 6 bases, and 15 bases separated the two germline ends. The CDR3, as DNA: TGCAGTGCCCGGGGGGGAATGAGTAATTCACCCCTCCACTTT. Translating it yields CSARGGMSNSPLHF.

This clonotype has a count of ten or more. The V gene is TRBV9, the J gene TRBJ2-1; D remains ambiguous. This CDR3 contains 12 residues. Looked up from germline, CDR1 is SGDLS and CDR2 is YYNGEE. V lost 4 bases, J lost 8 bases, and 10 bases lay in between. The DNA of the CDR3 is TGTGCCAGCAGCCTCACCTCCCATGAGCAGTTCTTC. As protein: CASSLTSHEQFF. The full variable domain, with the rest looked up from reference TRBV9 and TRBJ2-1, is DSGVTQTPKHLITATGQRVTLRCSPRSGDLSVYWYQQSLDQGLQFLIQYYNGEERAKGNILERFSAQQFPDLHSELNLSSLELGDSALYFCASSLTSHEQFFGPGTRLTVL.

At least ten counts were recorded for this clonotype. V gene TRBV9 combines with J gene TRBJ2-3, with D perhaps TRBD2 (5 bases). Trimming shortened V by 4 bases and J by 2 bases, and 20 bases separated the two germline ends. The germline CDR1 and CDR2 sequences are SGDLS and YYNGEE. This CDR3 region has 17 residues. The CDR3 reads CASSPSGGAVNTDTQYF. The CDR3 DNA sequence: TGTGCCAGCAGCCCCAGCGGAGGAGCAGTCAACACAGATACGCAGTATTTT.

This clonotype was detected ten times or more. The chain recombines TRBV6-1 with TRBJ2-3; 9 positions match TRBD1. The trim removed 6 bases at V and 4 bases at J, leaving 8 bases unmatched. Looked up from germline, CDR1 is MNHNS and CDR2 is SASEGT. The length of the CDR3 is 15 residues. The CDR3 here is CASRRWDRAADTQYF. The CDR3 bases are TGTGCCAGCAGACGCTGGGACAGGGCCGCAGATACGCAGTATTTT.

This clonotype turned up a few times. V and J are TRBV6-2 or TRBV6-3 and TRBJ2-5, with TRBD2 matching 16 bases. This CDR3 spans 20 amino acids. Germline values: CDR1 MNHEY, CDR2 SVGEGT. V lost 0 bases to trimming and J lost 0 bases; unmatched junction nucleotides: 7. This CDR3 reads CASSYSTGTSGREYQETQYF. Written as DNA, the CDR3 is TGTGCCAGCAGTTACTCTACCGGGACTAGCGGGAGGGAGTACCAAGAGACCCAGTACTTC.

This clonotype was counted only a few times. The gene calls are TRBV19 and TRBJ2-1, with 8 positions matching TRBD2. The CDR3 sequence is 15 residues long. With V trimmed by 4 bases and J by 1 base, 3 bases remained unmatched. Germline V gives CDR1 LNHDA, CDR2 SQIVND (reference sequence). CDR3 DNA: TGTGCCAGTAGTACTACGGGAGGGTCCTACAATGAGCAGTTCTTC. Amino acids: CASSTTGGSYNEQFF.

The sample holds many counts of this clonotype. This chain joins TRBV28 and TRBJ2-7; maybe TRBD2 (5 bases). The V and J ends lost 2 bases and 3 bases respectively, with 11 bases between them. The germline CDR1 and CDR2 sequences are MDHEN and SYDVKM. This CDR3 contains 14 residues. The DNA of the CDR3 is TGTGCCAGCAGTTTACGGGGTCTGAACTACGAGCAGTACTTC. This translates into CASSLRGLNYEQYF.

This clonotype was found many times. This chain connects TRBV5-1 to TRBJ2-1; 7 positions match TRBD2. CDR1 is SGHRS and CDR2 is YFSETQ in the germline V gene. The CDR3 runs 15 residues. V trimming: 0 bases; J trimming: 4 bases; junction bases outside the gene matches: 4. The DNA of the CDR3 is TGCGCCAGCAGCTTGGCTAGCGGAGCATACAATGAGCAGTTCTTC. Translating it yields CASSLASGAYNEQFF.

This clonotype was seen repeatedly, ten times or more. The chain joins TRBV7-3 to TRBJ2-1; TRBD2 matches 14 bases. The V gene end was trimmed by 4 bases and the J gene end by 6 bases; junction bases not matched to a gene: 11. CDR1 is SGHTA, CDR2 FQGTGA, per germline. The CDR3 runs 18 residues. Here the CDR3 DNA reads TGTGCCAGCAGCTCCCTCGGGCAGGGACTAGCGGGAGTCAATGAGCAGTTCTTC. Residues: CASSSLGQGLAGVNEQFF.

This clonotype came up many times. The CDR3 loop reads CASRIGARTDTQYF. CDR3 DNA: TGCGCCAGCAGGATCGGGGCCCGCACAGATACGCAGTATTTT. V is TRBV5-1 and J is TRBJ2-3; TRBD1 or TRBD2 may be the D gene (5 bases each). Looked up from germline, CDR1 is SGHRS and CDR2 is YFSETQ. The ends were cut back, 5 bases at V and 1 base at J, with 11 bases in the middle. CDR3 size: 14 residues.

Points on this clonotype: Given a much more abundant clone one base away, this may be a read error. The V call is TRBV12-3 or TRBV12-4, the J call TRBJ2-7, with 8 bases lining up with TRBD1. The CDR3 spans 16 residues. The CDR3 region has the DNA TGTGTCAGCAGTTTTAGAAGGGGGACAGGAAACTACGAGCAGTACTTC. It yields the protein CVSSFRRGTGNYEQYF.